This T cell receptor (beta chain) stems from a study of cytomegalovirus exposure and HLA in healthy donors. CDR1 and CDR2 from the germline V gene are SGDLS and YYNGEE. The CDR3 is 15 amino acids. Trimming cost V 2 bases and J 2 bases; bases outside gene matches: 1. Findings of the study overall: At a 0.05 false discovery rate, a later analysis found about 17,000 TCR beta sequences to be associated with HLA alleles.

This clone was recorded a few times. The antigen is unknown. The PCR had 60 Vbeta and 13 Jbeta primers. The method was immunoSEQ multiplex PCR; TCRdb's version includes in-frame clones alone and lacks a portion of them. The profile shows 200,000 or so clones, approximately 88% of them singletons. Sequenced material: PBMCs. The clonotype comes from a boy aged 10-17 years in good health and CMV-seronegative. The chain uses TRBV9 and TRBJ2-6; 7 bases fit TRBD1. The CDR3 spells CASSVQGAGANVLTF. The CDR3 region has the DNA TGTGCCAGCAGCGTCCAGGGGGCTGGGGCCAACGTCCTGACTTTC.